This T cell receptor beta chain originates from a study of Tregs in tolerant kidney transplant recipients. General study findings and limits: No direct test of biological reproducibility was done here. Antigen-driven expansion was suggested because donor-specific Tregs expanded more than all Tregs in tolerant patients. Tregs expanded with activated donor B cells seemed most donor-specific. Nucleotide sequences could not be compared across some patients' samples due to primer changes.

Clones were sequenced by immunoSEQ multiplex PCR, and TCRdb holds only the in-frame ones, with some missing. The data show roughly 66,000 clones, with roughly 92% seen just once and roughly 11% held by the top ten. This clone came up once. Its antigen is undetermined. V lost 6 bases and J 3 bases, leaving 19 bases between the germline ends. The CDR3 loop spans 16 amino acids. Looked up from germline, CDR1 is ENHRY and CDR2 is SYGVKD. This specimen consisted of CD8+ T cells from blood, obtained before the transplant. The sequence was collected from a human donor who received a combined kidney and bone marrow transplant. The chain joins TRBV10-3 to TRBJ2-3; D possibly corresponds to TRBD1 (5 bases). The CDR3 protein is CAISGLGVLVTDTQYF. The CDR3 DNA reads as TGTGCCATCAGCGGCCTAGGGGTCCTAGTGACAGATACGCAGTATTTT.